These 2 T cell receptor beta chains came from one sample sequenced in a study of T cells in Graves' hyperthyroidism and ophthalmopathy. RNA transcripts yielded amplified TCR beta CDR3 regions. Carried out on the TCR CDR3, a first-round RT-PCR used the HTBI primer set. TCRdb redid the calling of the multiplex PCR reads with MiXCR, one entry per CDR3 protein. The table has about 510,000 distinct CDR3 sequences, about 45% seen once; the top ten hold about 43%. Sequenced: peripheral blood or thyroid tissue (not recorded which). The receptors originated from an adult woman with Graves' disease, either hyperthyroidism or ophthalmopathy (not recorded which).

In this sample, this clonotype turned up once. The junction departs from the called germline gene at one end, perhaps through a read error. The J gene is TRBJ1-2, the V gene TRBV10-2; TRBD1 agrees at 7 bases. Germline V lookup: CDR1 WSHSY, CDR2 SAAADI. CDR3 size: 14 residues. As DNA, the CDR3 is TGTGCCAGCAGTTCCGATACAGGGGATCATGGCTACACCTTC. Translation gives CASSSDTGDHGYTF.

At least ten counts were recorded for this clonotype. The chain uses TRBV7-2 and TRBJ2-7; no clear D gene. The CDR3 covers 15 residues. Trimming pared 1 base from V and 2 bases from J, leaving 12 bases between. CDR1 is SGHTA and CDR2 is FQGNSA in the germline V gene. The CDR3 DNA is TGTGCCAGCAGCTTAGGCGCAGCTCCCACCTACGAGCAGTACTTC. The encoded protein is CASSLGAAPTYEQYF. The full variable domain, in which reference TRBV7-2 and TRBJ2-7 provide the parts outside the CDR3, is GAGVSQSPSNKVTEKGKDVELRCDPISGHTALYWYRQSLGQGLEFLIYFQGNSAPDKSGLPSDRFSAERTGGSVSTLTIQRTQQEDSAVYLCASSLGAAPTYEQYFGPGTRLTVT.